The 13 T cell receptor beta chains below were found in one sample sequenced in a study of CD4 T cells in relation to SARS-CoV-2 and coronaviruses. No antigen is known for these receptors. TCRdb's copy holds only in-frame clones and misses some; the assay was immunoSEQ multiplex PCR. Seen here are about 12,000 clones, around 73% observed once, and the top ten hold about an eighth. CD4+ T cells from unexposed donors were obtained before the COVID-19 pandemic (2011-2018). CD4+ T cells were isolated from the cells after more than 8 days of culture. Material: CD4+ T cells from PBMCs, cultured in vitro. All receptors come from a human donor in good health.

The rearrangement joins TRBV5-6 to TRBJ1-1; TRBD1 matches 9 bases. The CDR3 length is 17 residues. V lost 3 bases and J lost 6; bases outside the gene matches: 15. Germline V gene data show CDR1 as SGHDT and CDR2 as YYEEEE. The chain's CDR3 is CASSSQTLDRGGPEAFF. The CDR3 region has the DNA TGTGCCAGCAGCTCACAGACCCTGGACAGGGGAGGCCCTGAAGCTTTCTTT.

The J gene is TRBJ2-7, the V gene TRBV7-8; D unresolved. The CDR3 is made up of 14 amino acids. Germline CDR1 reads SGHVS; CDR2 reads FQNEAQ. Trimming cost V 2 bases and J 0 bases, with 8 bases left between them. CDR3 DNA sequence: TGTGCCAGCAGCTTATTGTCGAGCTCCTACGAGCAGTACTTC. This sequence encodes CASSLLSSSYEQYF.

V usage is TRBV19 and J usage is TRBJ1-1; D remains unclear. This CDR3 has 11 residues. Per the germline V gene, CDR1 is LNHDA and CDR2 is SQIVND (reference sequence). V lost 8 bases, J lost 7 bases, and 11 bases lay in between. This chain's CDR3 is CASRREVEAFF. The CDR3 nucleotides read TGTGCCAGTCGGAGGGAGGTTGAAGCTTTCTTT.

The chain links TRBV5-1 to TRBJ2-7; D may be TRBD1 or TRBD2 (5 bases each). Trimming shortened V by 1 base and J by 2 bases, and 10 bases separated the two germline ends. Germline V gives CDR1 SGHRS, CDR2 YFSETQ. The CDR3 is 14 amino acids. The CDR3 region is CASSLHGAAYEQYF. The CDR3 DNA is TGCGCCAGCAGCTTGCACGGGGCCGCCTACGAGCAGTACTTC.

V gene TRBV28 combines with J gene TRBJ2-3, with 7 bases lining up with TRBD2. There are 16 residues in the CDR3. The J segment lost 6 bases and the V segment lost 6 bases, leaving 15 bases of the junction unmatched. The germline gives CDR1 MDHEN, CDR2 SYDVKM. For the CDR3, the DNA is TGTGCCAGCAGCCCAATAATGGGGGAGGGACGGGATACGCAGTATTTT. This translates into CASSPIMGEGRDTQYF.

The chain links TRBV19 to TRBJ2-1; 10 bases align to TRBD1. The CDR3 has 14 residues. Germline values: CDR1 LNHDA, CDR2 SQIVND (reference sequence). Trimming removed 2 bases from V and 7 bases from J; junction bases left unmatched: 2. CDR3 coding DNA: TGTGCCAGTAGTATAATGGGACAGGGGAATGAGCAGTTCTTC. Protein product: CASSIMGQGNEQFF.

The sample holds a few counts of this clone. The chain joins TRBV18 to TRBJ1-1; TRBD1 might be the D (6 bases). This CDR3 has 15 amino acids. The germline CDR1 and CDR2 sequences are KGHSH and LQKENI. Trimming left V 2 bases short and J 10 bases short, with 20 bases between. The CDR3 region has the DNA TGTGCCAGCTCACCAGGACAGCAAGGGGGATGGATAGCTTTCTTT. It is translated as CASSPGQQGGWIAFF.

This chain connects TRBV11-2 to TRBJ1-2, with 7 nucleotides matching TRBD1. Germline V lookup: CDR1 SGHAT, CDR2 FQNNGV. The CDR3 length is 14 residues. Unmatched junction bases numbered 6, after V lost 0 bases and J lost 8 bases. CDR3 sequence: CASSLDQGEGGYTF. The CDR3 nucleotides read TGTGCCAGCAGCTTAGACCAGGGGGAAGGGGGCTACACCTTC.

This clone has just a few counts. The gene calls are TRBV7-2 and TRBJ2-1; 7 positions match TRBD2. J lost 4 bases, V lost 5 bases, and 8 bases had no gene match. The CDR3 is 15 residues long. The V gene's germline CDR1 is SGHTA and CDR2 FQGNSA. CDR3 residues: CASSLDTSAYNEQFF. DNA for the CDR3: TGTGCCAGCAGCCTGGATACTAGCGCTTACAATGAGCAGTTCTTC.

The chain uses TRBV6-5 and TRBJ2-3; 9 positions agree with TRBD2. CDR1 MNHEY and CDR2 SVGAGI come from the germline V gene. The CDR3 is made up of 12 amino acids. V shed 6 bases, J shed 6 bases, and the junction held 1 base outside the gene matches. The CDR3 DNA is TGTGCCAGCAGGGGACTAGCCGATACGCAGTATTTT. Its translation is CASRGLADTQYF.

This chain links TRBV7-2 with TRBJ1-5, with D maybe TRBD1 (6 bases). Per germline, CDR1 SGHTA and CDR2 FQGNSA. CDR3 length: 15 residues. Trimming took 5 bases from V and 1 from J, leaving 12 bases between them. CDR3 sequence (DNA): TGTGCCAGCAGCGACACAGGGATGAGCAATCAGCCCCAGCATTTT. Its protein product is CASSDTGMSNQPQHF.

The J gene is TRBJ1-1, the V gene TRBV6-6; TRBD1 aligns across 7 bases. Trimming at V came to 5 bases and at J to 3 bases, leaving 9 bases not matched to a gene. The CDR3 covers 15 residues. The germline V gene has CDR1 MNHNY and CDR2 SVGAGI (reference sequence). The CDR3 DNA reads TGTGCCAGCAGTATACTAGGGGGCGTGGACACTGAAGCTTTCTTT. Encoded protein: CASSILGGVDTEAFF.

This chain uses TRBV7-6 with TRBJ2-2, with 9 nucleotides matching TRBD2. Germline V lookup: CDR1 SGHVS, CDR2 FNYEAQ. CDR3 length: 18 amino acids. The J segment lost 1 base and the V segment lost 1 base, leaving 7 bases of the junction unmatched. This CDR3 is CASSLGRPSGKNTGELFF. The DNA for the CDR3 is TGTGCCAGCAGCTTAGGCCGGCCTAGCGGGAAGAACACCGGGGAGCTGTTTTTT. Variable domain in full (rest from reference TRBV7-6 and TRBJ2-2): GAGVSQSPRYKVTKRGQDVALRCDPISGHVSLYWYRQALGQGPEFLTYFNYEAQQDKSGLPNDRFSAERPEGSISTLTIQRTEQRDSAMYRCASSLGRPSGKNTGELFFGEGSRLTVL.